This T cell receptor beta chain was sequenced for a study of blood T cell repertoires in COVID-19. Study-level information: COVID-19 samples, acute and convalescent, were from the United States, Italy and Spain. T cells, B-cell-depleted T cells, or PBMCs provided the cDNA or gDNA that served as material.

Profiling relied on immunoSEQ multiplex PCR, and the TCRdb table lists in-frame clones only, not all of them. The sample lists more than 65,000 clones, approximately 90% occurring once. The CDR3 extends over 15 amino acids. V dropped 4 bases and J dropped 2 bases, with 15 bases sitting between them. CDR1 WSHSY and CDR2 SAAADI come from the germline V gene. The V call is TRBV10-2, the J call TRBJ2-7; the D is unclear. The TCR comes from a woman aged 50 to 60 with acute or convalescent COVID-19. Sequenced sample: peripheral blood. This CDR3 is CASSVRPERTYEQYF. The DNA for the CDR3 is TGCGCCAGCAGTGTTAGACCCGAGAGGACCTACGAGCAGTACTTC.